A single sample is the source of the 21 T cell receptor beta chains below, sequenced in a study of blood T cell repertoires in COVID-19. Generated by immunoSEQ multiplex PCR, the TCRdb table keeps only in-frame clones and is missing some. The sample has 150,000 to 200,000 clones; 85% to 90% are singletons. Specimen: PBMCs or T cells enriched from blood (not recorded which). The receptors were sampled from a middle-aged woman with acute COVID-19.

This chain links TRBV4-1 with TRBJ1-2, with a possible D match to TRBD1 (6 bases). V was pared by 1 base and J by 0 bases, with 12 bases between. The germline gives CDR1 MGHRA, CDR2 YSYEKL. CDR3 length: 16 residues. CDR3 DNA: TGCGCCAGCAGCCAAGTTTCACAGGGTACTAACTATGGCTACACCTTC. It codes for CASSQVSQGTNYGYTF.

The chain combines TRBV28 with TRBJ2-7; TRBD1 aligns across 9 bases. J gave up 6 bases and V 3 bases, and 9 bases lay outside the gene matches. The CDR3 runs 15 residues. Germline V gives CDR1 MDHEN, CDR2 SYDVKM. The DNA for the CDR3 is TGTGCCAGCAGTTTGTCCGGGACAGGGAATCTCGAGCAGTACTTC. Translated: CASSLSGTGNLEQYF.

The chain carries TRBV3-1 (or the pseudogene TRBV3-2) and TRBJ2-3, with D tentatively TRBD1 (6 bases). Looked up from germline, CDR1 is LGHDT and CDR2 is YNNKEL (reference sequence). The CDR3 consists of 16 residues. With 4 bases removed from V and 0 bases from J, the gap between germline ends came to 14 bases. In DNA, the CDR3 is TGTGCCAGCAGCCCCTCACAGGGAAGGAGCACAGATACGCAGTATTTT. Protein product: CASSPSQGRSTDTQYF.

This chain joins TRBV5-6 and TRBJ1-1; 8 bases map to TRBD1. The germline gives CDR1 SGHDT, CDR2 YYEEEE. V shed 5 bases and J 6 bases; nucleotides not matched to a gene: 12. The CDR3 has 15 amino acids. For the CDR3, the DNA is TGTGCCAGCAGATCGGACAGGGTAATTGGGGCTGAAGCTTTCTTT. Translated: CASRSDRVIGAEAFF.

For this clone: The same CDR3 can be traced to other DNA sequences in this sample. The rearrangement links TRBV10-3 to TRBJ1-2; D gene unclear. The CDR3 has 13 amino acids. CDR1 is ENHRY and CDR2 is SYGVKD in the germline V gene. The V and J ends lost 0 bases and 5 bases respectively, with 7 bases between them. The CDR3 spells CAISESNGYGYTF. The CDR3, as DNA: TGTGCCATCAGTGAGTCGAACGGGTATGGCTACACCTTC.

This sequence joins TRBV7-6 and TRBJ2-7; D not certain. V lost 2 bases to trimming and J lost 6 bases, with 11 bases between them. In germline, CDR1 is SGHVS, CDR2 FNYEAQ. There are 13 residues in the CDR3. The CDR3 loop reads CASSLFELGEQYF. The CDR3 DNA reads TGTGCCAGCAGCTTATTCGAACTCGGCGAGCAGTACTTC.

The rearrangement joins TRBV28 to TRBJ2-2; 12 bases align to TRBD2. With V trimmed by 6 bases and J by 4 bases, 6 bases remained unmatched. This CDR3 is 16 amino acids long. Per the germline V gene, CDR1 is MDHEN and CDR2 is SYDVKM. This chain's CDR3 is CASRGLAGLTTGELFF. CDR3 nucleotides: TGTGCCAGCAGAGGACTAGCGGGACTTACCACCGGGGAGCTGTTTTTT.

The V call is TRBV25-1, the J call TRBJ2-6; 7 bases line up with TRBD1. V lost 3 bases to trimming and J lost 2 bases; unmatched junction nucleotides: 4. CDR1 is MGHDK and CDR2 is SYGVNS in the germline V gene. The CDR3 has 16 residues. This CDR3 reads CASSDLTGAGANVLTF. The CDR3 DNA sequence: TGTGCCAGCAGTGACCTCACAGGGGCTGGGGCCAACGTCCTGACTTTC.

This clone has only a few counts. J is TRBJ2-3 and V is TRBV5-1; 10 nucleotides agree with TRBD1. This CDR3 comprises 17 residues. With V trimmed by 4 bases and J by 3 bases, 11 bases remained unmatched. Germline CDR1 is SGHRS and CDR2 is YFSETQ. The CDR3 protein is CASSGGQGPSLTDTQYF. The CDR3 DNA sequence: TGCGCCAGCAGCGGGGGACAGGGGCCCTCCCTGACAGATACGCAGTATTTT.

This chain links TRBV7-9 with TRBJ1-4, with 7 bases matching TRBD1. The germline V gene has CDR1 SEHNR and CDR2 FQNEAQ (reference sequence). CDR3 length: 14 residues. The V and J ends lost 8 bases and 8 bases, in that order; junction bases with no gene match: 11. In DNA, the CDR3 is TGTGCCAGCTCGCGACAGGGTGGACCGGAAAAACTGTTTTTT. This translates into CASSRQGGPEKLFF.

J is TRBJ2-3 and V is TRBV2; 11 nucleotides align to TRBD2. Germline CDR1 and CDR2: SNHLY and FYNNEI. The CDR3 length is 15 residues. Trimming removed 6 bases from V and 5 bases from J; junction bases left unmatched: 7. The CDR3 region is CASSLLAGGGDTQYF. CDR3 nucleotide sequence: TGTGCCAGCAGCTTATTAGCGGGAGGGGGAGATACGCAGTATTTT.

On this clone itself: One end of the junction varies from germline; a read error may be responsible. J is TRBJ2-2 and V is TRBV7-7; D might be TRBD2 (6 bases). The germline CDR1 and CDR2 sequences are SSHAT and FNYEAQ (reference sequence). The CDR3 spans 15 residues. CDR3 in amino acids: CASSLAPGVVGELFF. The DNA of the CDR3 is TGTGCTAGCAGCTTAGCGCCGGGAGTCGTCGGGGAGCTGTTTTTT.

V is TRBV4-1 and J is TRBJ2-7, with 7 nucleotides matching TRBD2. This CDR3 is built from 15 residues. J gave up 2 bases and V 6 bases, and 10 bases lay outside the gene matches. Germline V gene sequence: CDR1 MGHRA, CDR2 YSYEKL. CDR3 protein: CASSDPPAGTYEQYF. CDR3 nucleotides: TGCGCCAGCAGTGATCCTCCAGCGGGAACCTACGAGCAGTACTTC.

The genes are TRBV30 and TRBJ2-5, with TRBD2 identical over 8 bases. The V segment lost 2 bases and the J segment 5 bases; nucleotides outside the gene matches: 16. The CDR3 has 17 amino acids. Germline V gene data show CDR1 as GTSNPN and CDR2 as SVGIG (reference sequence). The CDR3 DNA sequence: TGTGCCTGGAGTCCCCTTGGGCCGGGGACTAGGGCGGAGACCCAGTACTTC. The encoded protein is CAWSPLGPGTRAETQYF.

The J gene is TRBJ2-5, the V gene TRBV12-3 or TRBV12-4; 7 bases are a match to TRBD1. There are 13 residues in the CDR3. V was pared by 6 bases and J by 7 bases, with 8 bases of the junction left unmatched. The CDR3 DNA reads TGTGCCAGCAGCGATGGGACAGCGAGGACCCAGTACTTC. Amino acid sequence: CASSDGTARTQYF.

This rearrangement joins TRBV7-2 to TRBJ2-1; D gene ambiguous. Germline V gives CDR1 SGHTA, CDR2 FQGNSA. The CDR3 is 15 amino acids. Trimming pared 1 base from V and 0 bases from J, leaving 7 bases between. CDR3 residues: CASSLDGASYNEQFF. The DNA of the CDR3 is TGTGCCAGCAGCTTAGACGGAGCCTCCTACAATGAGCAGTTCTTC.

This chain links TRBV10-2 with TRBJ2-3; TRBD1 is a possible D gene (6 bases). The CDR3 extends over 13 amino acids. Per germline, CDR1 WSHSY and CDR2 SAAADI. V lost 9 bases and J lost 1, with 11 bases in between. Written as DNA, the CDR3 is TGCGCCAGTCGGGGACAAGGCACAGATACGCAGTATTTT. It is translated as CASRGQGTDTQYF.

V gene TRBV19 combines with J gene TRBJ1-4; D is possibly TRBD1 (6 bases). Germline loops: CDR1 LNHDA, CDR2 SQIVND (reference sequence). CDR3 length: 14 amino acids. The V end was cut by 5 bases, the J end by 8 bases, with 15 bases between. In nucleotides, the CDR3 is TGTGCCAGTAGTCTTCGAGGGGGACGGGAAAAACTGTTTTTT. Protein product: CASSLRGGREKLFF.

This chain uses TRBV6-1 with TRBJ1-3; D ambiguous. CDR1 is MNHNS, CDR2 SASEGT, per germline. V lost 1 base, J lost 0 bases, and 10 bases lay in between. This CDR3 spans 16 amino acids. For the CDR3, the DNA is TGTGCCAGCAGTGAAGGGGCTGCGGGCTCTGGAAACACCATATATTTT. It encodes CASSEGAAGSGNTIYF.

The chain's CDR3 is CASSPGQARSNSPLHF. In nucleotides, the CDR3 is TGTGCCAGCAGTCCGGGACAGGCCCGAAGTAATTCACCCCTCCACTTT. The genes are TRBV25-1 and TRBJ1-6; the match to TRBD1 covers 8 bases. J was trimmed by 6 bases and V by 5 bases; bases with no gene match: 9. The germline V gene encodes CDR1 MGHDK and CDR2 SYGVNS. There are 16 residues in the CDR3.

This chain links TRBV11-3 with TRBJ2-5, with D maybe TRBD1 (7 bases). Germline CDR1 SGHNT, CDR2 YENEEA. Trimming stripped 5 bases from V and 5 bases from J, with 18 bases between. The CDR3 is 15 amino acids. The DNA for the CDR3 is TGTGCCAGCAGCCCGCGGGACAGTCCTGGGGAGACCCAGTACTTC. Its translation: CASSPRDSPGETQYF.